These T cell receptor beta chains were read from a single sample in a study of blood T cell repertoires in COVID-19. Sequencing was performed with immunoSEQ multiplex PCR; in TCRdb, only in-frame clones are kept and a portion is missing. The table shows over 200,000 clones, with less than 90% occurring only once. Material: peripheral blood. Source of these receptors: a man aged 40-55 years with active or convalescent COVID-19. The CDR3 runs from the conserved cysteine through the conserved F or W. A D gene is named only where the DNA matches it firmly. Only some rows state a clone size, as once, few, many or a class for expanded clones.

CDR3: CASSSASGRSGELFF; DNA: TGTGCCAGCAGCTCTGCTAGCGGGAGATCCGGGGAGCTGTTTTTT; J: TRBJ2-2; D: TRBD2; V: TRBV11-3; size: NA
CDR3: CASTSGQLSSEQYF; DNA: TGTGCCAGCACCTCCGGACAGCTCTCCTCCGAGCAGTACTTC; J: TRBJ2-7; D: NA; V: TRBV6-5; size: few
CDR3: CASSTGQGVWFF; DNA: TGTGCCAGCAGTACGGGACAGGGAGTATGGTTCTTC; J: TRBJ2-1; D: TRBD1; V: TRBV28; size: NA
CDR3: CASSYSGLENNEQFF; DNA: TGTGCCAGCAGTTACTCAGGACTGGAGAACAATGAGCAGTTCTTC; J: TRBJ2-1; D: NA; V: TRBV6-5; size: NA
CDR3: CAISGGSGRVSSYNEQFF; DNA: TGTGCCATCAGTGGTGGTAGCGGGAGGGTGAGCTCCTACAATGAGCAGTTCTTC; J: TRBJ2-1; D: TRBD2; V: TRBV10-3; size: NA
CDR3: CASSLVEGGDGYTF; DNA: TGTGCCAGCAGCTTAGTGGAGGGCGGGGATGGCTACACCTTC; J: TRBJ1-2; D: NA; V: TRBV11-2; size: few
CDR3: CASSLGLARTYNEQFF; DNA: TGCGCCAGCAGCTTAGGACTAGCGAGAACCTACAATGAGCAGTTCTTC; J: TRBJ2-1; D: TRBD2; V: TRBV5-1; size: NA
CDR3: CASSSPEGLAGAQETQYF; DNA: TGTGCCAGCAGCTCCCCCGAGGGACTAGCGGGGGCCCAAGAGACCCAGTACTTC; J: TRBJ2-5; D: TRBD2; V: TRBV5-4; size: NA
CDR3: CASSDADYNEQFF; DNA: TGTGCCAGCAGTGACGCGGACTACAATGAGCAGTTCTTC; J: TRBJ2-1; D: NA; V: TRBV6-1; size: NA
CDR3: CASSELGGSNEQFF; DNA: TGCGCCAGCAGTGAGTTAGGGGGTTCCAATGAGCAGTTCTTC; J: TRBJ2-1; D: NA; V: TRBV10-2; size: NA
CDR3: CASSPRAGKGFNQPQHF; DNA: TGTGCCAGCTCACCACGAGCGGGGAAGGGTTTTAATCAGCCCCAGCATTTT; J: TRBJ1-5; D: NA; V: TRBV18; size: NA
CDR3: CASSLGAGGNQPQHF; DNA: TGCGCCAGCAGCCTTGGGGCAGGGGGCAATCAGCCCCAGCATTTT; J: TRBJ1-5; D: NA; V: TRBV4-1; size: NA
CDR3: CASSRFQNIQYF; DNA: TGTGCCAGCAGCCGTTTTCAGAACATTCAGTACTTC; J: TRBJ2-4; D: NA; V: TRBV12-3/TRBV12-4; size: NA
CDR3: CASSPQPGTGGQPQHF; DNA: TGTGCCAGCTCACCTCAACCCGGGACAGGGGGTCAGCCCCAGCATTTT; J: TRBJ1-5; D: TRBD1; V: TRBV18; size: NA
CDR3: CASSRRQGETQYF; DNA: TGTGCCAGCAGTCGGAGACAGGGAGAGACCCAGTACTTC; J: TRBJ2-5; D: TRBD1; V: TRBV6-4; size: few
CDR3: CASSNDRFNYGYTF; DNA: TGTGCCAGCAGTAATGACAGGTTTAACTATGGCTACACCTTC; J: TRBJ1-2; D: NA; V: TRBV6-5; size: NA
CDR3: CASSPDRSSLGELFF; DNA: TGTGCCAGCTCACCAGACAGGAGCAGTCTCGGGGAGCTGTTTTTT; J: TRBJ2-2; D: NA; V: TRBV18; size: NA
CDR3: CASSLEGARNQPQHF; DNA: TGTGCCAGCAGTTTAGAGGGGGCGCGGAATCAGCCCCAGCATTTT; J: TRBJ1-5; D: TRBD1; V: TRBV28; size: NA